Following are 20 T cell receptor beta chains from one sample sequenced in a study of OX40 agonist ivuxolimab in advanced cancers. The protocol was immunoSEQ multiplex PCR, while the TCRdb copy is restricted to in-frame clones and leaves out a portion. The profile covers tens of thousands of clones, with roughly 85% appearing a single time and 11% to 15% taken by the ten largest. This specimen consisted of CD4+ or CD8+ T cells sorted from blood, obtained in a trial of the OX40 agonist ivuxolimab. Receptor source: an adult with an advanced solid tumor such as melanoma, head and neck, liver or kidney cancer.

The CDR3 DNA reads TGCGCCAGCAAACGGACAGGGGGCAACACCGGGGAGCTGTTTTTT. Encoded protein: CASKRTGGNTGELFF. The chain couples TRBV5-1 to TRBJ2-2; 11 bases align to TRBD1. CDR3 length: 15 amino acids. V gave up 6 bases and J gave up 2 bases; unmatched junction bases: 3. Germline V gene lookup returns CDR1 SGHRS and CDR2 YFSETQ.

This sequence joins TRBV6-5 and TRBJ2-7; TRBD2 matches at 12 bases. Germline lookup yields CDR1 MNHEY and CDR2 SVGAGI. The CDR3 loop spans 14 amino acids. Germline trimming cut 5 bases from V and 2 bases from J; bases unmatched to any gene: 1. CDR3 region: CASSRLAGAYEQYF. DNA for the CDR3: TGTGCCAGCAGTCGACTAGCGGGGGCCTACGAGCAGTACTTC.

The chain carries TRBV29-1 and TRBJ2-3; TRBD1 matches at 11 bases. V shed 5 bases and J 6 bases; nucleotides not matched to a gene: 7. Germline V lookup: CDR1 SQVTM, CDR2 ANQGSEA. CDR3 length: 14 amino acids. In DNA form, the CDR3 reads TGCAGCGTTCCCGGGACAGGGGGAGGCGATACGCAGTATTTT. Amino acid sequence: CSVPGTGGGDTQYF.

This chain uses TRBV4-2 with TRBJ1-2; D is unresolved. The CDR3 is made up of 14 amino acids. The V and J ends lost 0 bases and 4 bases respectively, with 9 bases between them. In germline, CDR1 is LGHNA, CDR2 YNFKEQ. The CDR3 DNA follows: TGTGCCAGCAGCCAAGATCGAGCAGGCTATGGCTACACCTTC. It specifies CASSQDRAGYGYTF.

The CDR3 here is CASSLHRDGGSGNTIYF. CDR3 DNA: TGTGCCAGCAGCCTGCACCGGGACGGAGGCTCTGGAAACACCATATATTTT. The V and J genes are TRBV5-5 and TRBJ1-3; a weak D match, TRBD1 (5 bases). CDR3 length equals 17 residues. The V end was cut by 4 bases, the J end by 0 bases, with 17 bases between. Per germline, CDR1 SGHKS and CDR2 YYEKEE (reference sequence). Drawing the rest from reference TRBV5-5 and TRBJ1-3, the complete variable domain is DAGVTQSPTHLIKTRGQQVTLRCSPISGHKSVSWYQQVLGQGPQFIFQYYEKEERGRGNFPDRFSARQFPNYSSELNVNALLLGDSALYLCASSLHRDGGSGNTIYFGEGSWLTVV.

This chain uses TRBV6-4 with TRBJ2-3; perhaps TRBD2 as D (6 bases). Trimming left V 6 bases short and J 0 bases short, with 10 bases between. This CDR3 has 14 amino acids. The germline CDR1 and CDR2 sequences are MRHNA and SNTAGT. The CDR3 loop is CASREGPSTDTQYF. DNA for the CDR3: TGTGCCAGCAGGGAGGGGCCAAGCACAGATACGCAGTATTTT.

The chain couples TRBV11-2 to TRBJ2-7, with D perhaps matching TRBD1 (6 bases). Germline lookup yields CDR1 SGHAT and CDR2 FQNNGV. The germline V and J ends were trimmed by 2 bases and 7 bases, with 9 bases remaining between them. This CDR3 region has 12 residues. DNA of the CDR3: TGTGCCAGCAGCTTATGGGGGCAAGAGCAGTACTTC. Translation gives CASSLWGQEQYF. Supplemented by reference TRBV11-2 and TRBJ2-7, the full variable domain reads EAGVAQSPRYKIIEKRQSVAFWCNPISGHATLYWYQQILGQGPKLLIQFQNNGVVDDSQLPKDRFSAERLKGVDSTLKIQPAKLEDSAVYLCASSLWGQEQYFGPGTRLTVT.

This clone has a single count. The chain has TRBV18 and TRBJ2-2; TRBD1 aligns across 10 bases. CDR1 is KGHSH and CDR2 is LQKENI in the germline V gene. After removal of 5 bases from V and 4 bases from J, the junction contained 16 bases not matched to a gene. The CDR3 consists of 19 residues. The CDR3 sequence: CASSTTRDRGRAGTGELFF. DNA for the CDR3: TGTGCCAGCTCAACTACCCGGGACAGGGGTCGCGCCGGCACCGGGGAGCTGTTTTTT.

The chain uses TRBV10-2 and TRBJ1-2, with D unclear. Germline V CDR1 and CDR2: WSHSY, SAAADI. CDR3 length equals 13 residues. V was pared by 3 bases and J by 7 bases, with 12 bases between. The CDR3, as DNA: TGCGCCAGCAGTGAATCACGGGTGATTGGCTACACCTTC. Translated: CASSESRVIGYTF.

In nucleotides, the CDR3 is TGTGCCAGCAGCTTCCGGGACAGGGACTACGAGCAGTACTTC. Translation gives CASSFRDRDYEQYF. The chain combines TRBV7-9 with TRBJ2-7; 9 bases map to TRBD1. The V and J ends lost 3 bases and 3 bases, in that order; junction bases with no gene match: 3. CDR1 is SEHNR, CDR2 FQNEAQ, per germline (reference sequence). The CDR3 covers 14 residues. The entire variable domain, with the rest obtained from reference TRBV7-9 and TRBJ2-7, is as follows: DTGVSQNPRHKITKRGQNVTFRCDPISEHNRLYWYRQTLGQGPEFLTYFQNEAQLEKSRLLSDRFSAERPKGSFSTLEIQRTEQGDSAMYLCASSFRDRDYEQYFGPGTRLTVT.

J is TRBJ2-3 and V is TRBV19; unclear D gene. V was shortened by 2 bases and J by 0 bases, with 9 bases between the two germline ends. CDR1 is LNHDA and CDR2 is SQIVND in the germline V gene (reference sequence). The CDR3 is 15 amino acids. CDR3 sequence (DNA): TGTGCCAGTAGTATAAACGGGTTTAGCACAGATACGCAGTATTTT. It is translated as CASSINGFSTDTQYF.

The gene calls are TRBV9 and TRBJ2-2; 9 bases map to TRBD2. V gave up 0 bases and J gave up 4 bases; unmatched junction bases: 4. The V gene's germline CDR1 is SGDLS and CDR2 YYNGEE. This CDR3 comprises 16 residues. CDR3 sequence (DNA): TGTGCCAGCAGCGTAGATGCGGGAGGGGGCACCGGGGAGCTGTTTTTT. Translating it yields CASSVDAGGGTGELFF.

The chain combines TRBV30 with TRBJ1-1; TRBD1 matches 7 bases. Losses at the gene ends were 1 base for V and 6 bases for J; bases not matched to a gene: 5. The germline gives CDR1 GTSNPN, CDR2 SVGIG (reference sequence). CDR3 size: 13 residues. CDR3 bases: TGTGCCTGGAGTGCACAGGGGATTTCTGAAGCTTTCTTT. Its protein product is CAWSAQGISEAFF.

As DNA, the CDR3 is TGTGCCAGCAGCTTGCTCTCCCTCTACGAGCAGTACTTC. Protein product: CASSLLSLYEQYF. The rearrangement links TRBV5-8 to TRBJ2-7; D remains ambiguous. This CDR3 contains 13 residues. Germline CDR1 is SGHTS and CDR2 is YDEGEE. The V and J ends lost 1 base and 3 bases respectively, with 8 bases between them.

The rearrangement uses TRBV6-4 and TRBJ1-1; a possible D gene is TRBD1 (5 bases). CDR1 and CDR2 (germline): MRHNA, SNTAGT. Trimming took off 6 bases at V and 1 base at J, with 18 bases between the two ends. The CDR3 length is 16 residues. The CDR3 sequence: CASSAPGLWGNTEAFF. The CDR3 coding sequence is TGTGCCAGCAGCGCCCCGGGACTTTGGGGGAACACTGAAGCTTTCTTT.

The genes are TRBV5-5 and TRBJ1-1; no reliable D call. Germline V gene sequence: CDR1 SGHKS, CDR2 YYEKEE (reference sequence). V lost 0 bases, J lost 1 base, and 13 bases lay in between. The CDR3 is 16 amino acids. The CDR3 reads CASSLDLSRPNTEAFF. CDR3 DNA sequence: TGTGCCAGCAGCTTGGATTTAAGCAGGCCGAACACTGAAGCTTTCTTT.

Here the CDR3 DNA reads TGTGCCAGTAGCATAACTACAGGGGTTCGGCCTGGAAACACCATATATTTT. The encoded protein is CASSITTGVRPGNTIYF. V is TRBV19 and J is TRBJ1-3; 7 bases map to TRBD1. Looked up from germline, CDR1 is LNHDA and CDR2 is SQIVND (reference sequence). The ends lost 6 bases at V and 2 bases at J; junction bases unmatched: 13. This CDR3 spans 17 amino acids. The complete variable domain, with remaining parts taken from reference TRBV19 and TRBJ1-3, reads DGGITQSPKYLFRKEGQNVTLSCEQNLNHDAMYWYRQDPGQGLRLIYYSQIVNDFQKGDIAEGYSVSREKKESFPLTVTSAQKNPTAFYLCASSITTGVRPGNTIYFGEGSWLTVV.

The V and J genes are TRBV4-2 and TRBJ1-5, with D possibly being TRBD1 (5 bases). V lost 0 bases, J lost 2 bases, and 11 bases lay in between. This CDR3 has 16 amino acids. Germline assignment: CDR1 LGHNA and CDR2 YNFKEQ. The CDR3 spells CASSQELTGGNQPQHF. The CDR3 DNA follows: TGTGCCAGCAGCCAAGAATTGACGGGGGGCAATCAGCCCCAGCATTTT.

V gene TRBV30 combines with J gene TRBJ2-7; 7 bases are a match to TRBD2. CDR3 length equals 13 residues. V trimming: 1 base; J trimming: 5 bases; junction bases outside the gene matches: 5. The germline CDR1 and CDR2 sequences are GTSNPN and SVGIG (reference sequence). The CDR3 sequence is CAWSGGGRDEQYF. The CDR3 DNA is TGTGCCTGGAGTGGGGGGGGTAGGGACGAGCAGTACTTC. Combining the CDR3 with reference TRBV30 and TRBJ2-7 gives the whole variable domain SQTIHQWPATLVQPVGSPLSLECTVEGTSNPNLYWYRQAAGRGLQLLFYSVGIGQISSEVPQNLSASRPQDRQFILSSKKLLLSDSGFYLCAWSGGGRDEQYFGPGTRLTVT.

V usage is TRBV10-3 and J usage is TRBJ2-1; 9 bases align to TRBD2. CDR3 size: 16 residues. V dropped 2 bases and J dropped 7; count of bases not matched to a gene: 9. Germline V CDR1 and CDR2: ENHRY, SYGVKD. CDR3 coding DNA: TGTGCCATCAGTGAGAGGGTAGCGGGAGTCGGTAATGAGCAGTTCTTC. This codes for CAISERVAGVGNEQFF.